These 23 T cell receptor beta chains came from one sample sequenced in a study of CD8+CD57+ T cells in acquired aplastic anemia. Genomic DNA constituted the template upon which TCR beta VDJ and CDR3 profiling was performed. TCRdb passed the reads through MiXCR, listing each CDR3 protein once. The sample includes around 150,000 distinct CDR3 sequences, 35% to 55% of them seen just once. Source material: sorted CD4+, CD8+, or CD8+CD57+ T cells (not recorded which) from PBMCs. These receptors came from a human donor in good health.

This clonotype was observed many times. CDR3 nucleotides: TGTGCCACCCTTGTTGAGTCCTCTGGAAACACCATATATTTT. Protein: CATLVESSGNTIYF. This chain joins TRBV14 and TRBJ1-3; D ambiguous. The CDR3 has 14 amino acids. Germline CDR1 reads SGHDN; CDR2 reads FVKESK. V was trimmed by 10 bases and J by 0 bases, leaving 13 bases between them.

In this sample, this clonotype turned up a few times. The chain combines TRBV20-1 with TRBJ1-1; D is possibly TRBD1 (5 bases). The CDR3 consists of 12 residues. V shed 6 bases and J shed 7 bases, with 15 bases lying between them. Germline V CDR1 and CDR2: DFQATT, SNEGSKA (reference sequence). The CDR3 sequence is CSAIQPGSEAFF. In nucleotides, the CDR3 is TGCAGTGCCATCCAGCCAGGGAGTGAAGCTTTCTTT.

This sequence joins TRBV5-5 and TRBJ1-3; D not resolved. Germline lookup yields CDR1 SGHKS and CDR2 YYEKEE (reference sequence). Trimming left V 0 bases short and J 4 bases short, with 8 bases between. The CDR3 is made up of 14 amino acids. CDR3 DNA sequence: TGTGCCAGCAGCTTGGAGGTTCGGGGAAACACCATATATTTT. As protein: CASSLEVRGNTIYF. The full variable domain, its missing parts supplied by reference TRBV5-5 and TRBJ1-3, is DAGVTQSPTHLIKTRGQQVTLRCSPISGHKSVSWYQQVLGQGPQFIFQYYEKEERGRGNFPDRFSARQFPNYSSELNVNALLLGDSALYLCASSLEVRGNTIYFGEGSWLTVV.

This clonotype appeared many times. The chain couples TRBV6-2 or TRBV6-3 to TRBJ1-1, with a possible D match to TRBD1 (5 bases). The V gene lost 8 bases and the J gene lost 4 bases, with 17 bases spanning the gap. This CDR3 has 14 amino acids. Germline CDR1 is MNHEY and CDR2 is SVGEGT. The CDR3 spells CASGHPGGSTEAFF. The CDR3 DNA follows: TGTGCCAGCGGACACCCGGGCGGATCCACTGAAGCTTTCTTT.

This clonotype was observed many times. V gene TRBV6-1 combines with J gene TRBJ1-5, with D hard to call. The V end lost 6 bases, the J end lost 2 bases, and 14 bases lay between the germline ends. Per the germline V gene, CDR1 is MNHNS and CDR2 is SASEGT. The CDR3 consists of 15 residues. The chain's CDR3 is CASRTSRVGNQPQHF. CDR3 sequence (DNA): TGTGCCAGCAGAACGTCGAGGGTCGGCAATCAGCCCCAGCATTTT.

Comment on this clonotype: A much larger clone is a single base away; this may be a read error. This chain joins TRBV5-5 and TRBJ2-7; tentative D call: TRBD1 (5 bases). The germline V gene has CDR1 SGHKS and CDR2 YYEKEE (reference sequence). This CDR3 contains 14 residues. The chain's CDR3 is CASSGALSSYERYF. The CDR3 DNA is TGTGCCAGCAGTGGGGCTTTGAGCTCCTACGAGCGGTACTTC.

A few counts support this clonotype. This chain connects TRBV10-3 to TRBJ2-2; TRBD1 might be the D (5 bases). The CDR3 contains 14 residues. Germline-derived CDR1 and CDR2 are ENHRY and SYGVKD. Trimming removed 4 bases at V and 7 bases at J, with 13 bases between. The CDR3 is CAISVDKGFGELFF. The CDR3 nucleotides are TGTGCCATCAGTGTGGACAAGGGGTTCGGGGAGCTGTTTTTT.

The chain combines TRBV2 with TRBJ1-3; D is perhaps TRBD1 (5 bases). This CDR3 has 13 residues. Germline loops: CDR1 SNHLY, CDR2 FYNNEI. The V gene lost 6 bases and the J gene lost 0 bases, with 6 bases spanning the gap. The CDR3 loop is CASRGHSGNTIYF. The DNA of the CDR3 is TGTGCCAGCAGAGGACACTCTGGAAACACCATATATTTT.

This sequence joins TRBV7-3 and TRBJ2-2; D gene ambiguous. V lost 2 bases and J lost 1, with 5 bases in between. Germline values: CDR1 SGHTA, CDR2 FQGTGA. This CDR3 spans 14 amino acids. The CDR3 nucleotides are TGTGCCAGCAGCTTAGCATGGAACACCGGGGAGCTGTTTTTT. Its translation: CASSLAWNTGELFF.

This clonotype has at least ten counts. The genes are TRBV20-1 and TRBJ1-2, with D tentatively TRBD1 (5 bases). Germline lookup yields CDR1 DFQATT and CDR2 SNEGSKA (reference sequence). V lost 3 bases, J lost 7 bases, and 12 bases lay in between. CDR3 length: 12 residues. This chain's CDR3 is CSASWGGGGYTF. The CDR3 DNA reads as TGCAGTGCTAGCTGGGGGGGGGGTGGCTACACCTTC.

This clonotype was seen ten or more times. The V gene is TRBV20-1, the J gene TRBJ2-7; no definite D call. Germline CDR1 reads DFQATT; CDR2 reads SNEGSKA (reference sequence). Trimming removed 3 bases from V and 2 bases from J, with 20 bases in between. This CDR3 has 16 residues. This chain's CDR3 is CSASLGWANIAYEQYF. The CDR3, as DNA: TGCAGTGCTAGTCTAGGGTGGGCAAATATTGCCTACGAGCAGTACTTC.

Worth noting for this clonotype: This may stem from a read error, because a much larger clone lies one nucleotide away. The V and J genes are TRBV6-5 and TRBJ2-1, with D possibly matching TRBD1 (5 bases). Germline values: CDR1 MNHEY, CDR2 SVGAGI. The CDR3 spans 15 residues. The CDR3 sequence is CASSYGASSYNGQFF. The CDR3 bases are TGTGCCAGCAGTTACGGGGCGAGCTCCTACAATGGGCAGTTCTTC.

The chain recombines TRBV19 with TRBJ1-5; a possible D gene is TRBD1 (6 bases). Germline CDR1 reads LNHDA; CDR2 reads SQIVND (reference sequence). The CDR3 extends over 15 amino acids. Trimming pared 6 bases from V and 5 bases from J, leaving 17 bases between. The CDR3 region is CASRKRTVDDQPQHF. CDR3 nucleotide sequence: TGTGCCAGTAGAAAGAGGACAGTGGATGATCAGCCCCAGCATTTT. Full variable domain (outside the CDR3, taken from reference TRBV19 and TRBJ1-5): DGGITQSPKYLFRKEGQNVTLSCEQNLNHDAMYWYRQDPGQGLRLIYYSQIVNDFQKGDIAEGYSVSREKKESFPLTVTSAQKNPTAFYLCASRKRTVDDQPQHFGDGTRLSIL.

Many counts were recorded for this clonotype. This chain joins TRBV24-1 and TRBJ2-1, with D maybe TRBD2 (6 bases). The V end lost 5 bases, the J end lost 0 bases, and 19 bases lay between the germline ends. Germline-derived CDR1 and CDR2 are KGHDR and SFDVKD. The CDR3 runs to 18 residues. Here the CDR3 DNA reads TGTGCCACCAGTGGGGGATTGACTAGACCCCACTCCTACAATGAGCAGTTCTTC. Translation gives CATSGGLTRPHSYNEQFF.

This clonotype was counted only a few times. The CDR3 region is CASGRPDSEQYF. CDR3 nucleotides: TGTGCCAGCGGCCGGCCAGATTCCGAGCAGTACTTC. This chain links TRBV7-3 with TRBJ2-7; D remains ambiguous. Germline lookup yields CDR1 SGHTA and CDR2 FQGTGA. The CDR3 is 12 residues long. V lost 8 bases and J 6 bases, leaving 14 bases between the germline ends.

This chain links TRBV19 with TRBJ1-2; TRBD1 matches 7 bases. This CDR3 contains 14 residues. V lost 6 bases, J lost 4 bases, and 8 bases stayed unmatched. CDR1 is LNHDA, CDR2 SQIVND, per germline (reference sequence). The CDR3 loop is CASSDRQGAYGYTF. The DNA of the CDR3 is TGTGCCAGTAGCGATCGACAGGGCGCCTATGGCTACACCTTC. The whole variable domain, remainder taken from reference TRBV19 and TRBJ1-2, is DGGITQSPKYLFRKEGQNVTLSCEQNLNHDAMYWYRQDPGQGLRLIYYSQIVNDFQKGDIAEGYSVSREKKESFPLTVTSAQKNPTAFYLCASSDRQGAYGYTFGSGTRLTVV.

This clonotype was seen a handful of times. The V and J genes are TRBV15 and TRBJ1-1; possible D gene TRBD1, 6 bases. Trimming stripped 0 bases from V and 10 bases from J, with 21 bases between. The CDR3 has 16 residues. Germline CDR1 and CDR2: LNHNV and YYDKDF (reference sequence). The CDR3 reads CATSRDSGKGVVVAFF. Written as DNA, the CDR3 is TGTGCCACCAGCAGAGATTCGGGCAAGGGGGTGGTCGTAGCTTTCTTT.

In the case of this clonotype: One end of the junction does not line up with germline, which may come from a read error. CDR3 protein: CSVAPTASGNTIYF. CDR3 coding DNA: TGCAGCGTTGCTCCGACTGCCTCTGGCAACACCATATATTTT. The V gene is TRBV29-1, the J gene TRBJ1-3; D not resolved. This CDR3 has 14 residues. In germline, CDR1 is SQVTM, CDR2 ANQGSEA. The entire variable domain, with the rest obtained from reference TRBV29-1 and TRBJ1-3, is as follows: SAVISQKPSRDICQRGTSLTIQCQVDSQVTMMFWYRQQPGQSLTLIATANQGSEATYESGFVIDKFPISRPNLTFSTLTVSNMSPEDSSIYLCSVAPTASGNTIYFGEGSWLTVV.

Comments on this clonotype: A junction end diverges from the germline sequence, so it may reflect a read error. In DNA, the CDR3 is TGTGCCACCCGCCAGGGGACTAGCGGGATTAGCTCCTACGAGCAGTACTTT. Translating it yields CATRQGTSGISSYEQYF. The rearrangement uses TRBV10-3 and TRBJ2-7; 13 nucleotides agree with TRBD2. Germline-derived CDR1 and CDR2 are ENHRY and SYGVKD. The CDR3 runs to 17 residues.

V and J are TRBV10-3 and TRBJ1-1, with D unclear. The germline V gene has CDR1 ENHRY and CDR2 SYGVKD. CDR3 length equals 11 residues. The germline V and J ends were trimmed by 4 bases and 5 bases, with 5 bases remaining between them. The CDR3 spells CAISAQTEAFF. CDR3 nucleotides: TGTGCCATCAGTGCACAGACTGAAGCTTTCTTT.

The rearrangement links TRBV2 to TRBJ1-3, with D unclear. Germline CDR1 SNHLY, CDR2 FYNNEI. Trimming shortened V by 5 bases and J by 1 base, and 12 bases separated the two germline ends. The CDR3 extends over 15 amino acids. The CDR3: CASSLDRKSGNTIYF. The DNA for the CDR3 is TGTGCCAGCAGTCTCGACCGCAAATCTGGAAACACCATATATTTT.

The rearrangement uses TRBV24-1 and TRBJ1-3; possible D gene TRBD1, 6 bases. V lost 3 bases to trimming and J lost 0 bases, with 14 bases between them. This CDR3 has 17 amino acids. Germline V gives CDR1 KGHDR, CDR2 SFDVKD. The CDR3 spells CATSDPPGQSSGNTIYF. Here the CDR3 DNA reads TGTGCCACCAGTGATCCCCCTGGACAGTCCTCTGGAAACACCATATATTTT.

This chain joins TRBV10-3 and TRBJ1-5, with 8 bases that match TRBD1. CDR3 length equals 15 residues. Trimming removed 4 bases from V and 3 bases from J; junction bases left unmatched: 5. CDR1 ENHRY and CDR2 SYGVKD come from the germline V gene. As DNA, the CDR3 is TGTGCCATCAGTGCCCGGACAGGGAACAATCAGCCCCAGCATTTT. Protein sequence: CAISARTGNNQPQHF.